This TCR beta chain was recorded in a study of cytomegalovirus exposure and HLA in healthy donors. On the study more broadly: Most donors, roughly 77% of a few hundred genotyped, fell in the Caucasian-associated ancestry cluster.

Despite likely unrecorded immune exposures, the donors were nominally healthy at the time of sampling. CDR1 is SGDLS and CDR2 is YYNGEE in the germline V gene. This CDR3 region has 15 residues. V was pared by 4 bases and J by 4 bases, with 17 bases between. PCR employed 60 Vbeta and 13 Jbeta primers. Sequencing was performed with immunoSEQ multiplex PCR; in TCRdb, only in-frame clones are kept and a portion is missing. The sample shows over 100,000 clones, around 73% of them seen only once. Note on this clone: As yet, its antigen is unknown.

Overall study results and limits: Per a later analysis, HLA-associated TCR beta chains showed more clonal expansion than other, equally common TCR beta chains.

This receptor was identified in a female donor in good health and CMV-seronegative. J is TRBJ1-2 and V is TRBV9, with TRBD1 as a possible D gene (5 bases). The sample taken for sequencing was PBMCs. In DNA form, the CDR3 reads TGTGCCAGCAGCAAACACCCCAGGGATAGCTATGGCTACACCTTC. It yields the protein CASSKHPRDSYGYTF.